The clone carrying this TCR beta chain was observed a single time. The germline gives CDR1 LGHNA, CDR2 YNFKEQ. The trim removed 1 base at V and 5 bases at J, leaving 7 bases unmatched. CDR3 length: 15 residues. The entry originates in a study of blood T cell repertoires in COVID-19. About the research overall: COVID-19 samples collected from the United States, Italy and Spain covered acute and convalescent phases. Nucleic acid was either cDNA or gDNA, and it came from T cells, B-cell-depleted T cells, or PBMCs.

Authors' processing steps: Reference gene primer amplification gave nucleated cell count estimates. Sequencing was performed with immunoSEQ multiplex PCR; in TCRdb, only in-frame clones are kept and a portion is missing. V, J and clone size derive from that table, while D and trimming were established from the DNA sequence. The table has around 53,000 clones, 65% to 85% seen once. The sequence was obtained from a man aged 70-80 years with active or convalescent COVID-19. The sample consisted of peripheral blood. The chain combines TRBV4-2 with TRBJ2-5; 7 nucleotides align to TRBD2. The CDR3 nucleotides read TGTGCCAGCAGCCAAGGGACGGGAGGAGAGGAGACCCAGTACTTC. It translates to CASSQGTGGEETQYF.